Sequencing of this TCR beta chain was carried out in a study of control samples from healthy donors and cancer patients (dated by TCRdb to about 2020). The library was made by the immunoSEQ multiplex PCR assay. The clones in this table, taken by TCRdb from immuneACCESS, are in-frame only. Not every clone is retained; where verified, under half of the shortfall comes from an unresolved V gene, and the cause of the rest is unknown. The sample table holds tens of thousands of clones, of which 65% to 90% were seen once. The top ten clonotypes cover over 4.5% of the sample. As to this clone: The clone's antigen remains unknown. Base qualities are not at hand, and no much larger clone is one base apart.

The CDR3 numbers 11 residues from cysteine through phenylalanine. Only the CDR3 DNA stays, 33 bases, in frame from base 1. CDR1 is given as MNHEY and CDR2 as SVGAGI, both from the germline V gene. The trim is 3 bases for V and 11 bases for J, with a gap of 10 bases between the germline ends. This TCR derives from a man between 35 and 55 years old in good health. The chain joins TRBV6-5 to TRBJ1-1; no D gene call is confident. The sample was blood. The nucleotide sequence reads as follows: TGTGCCAGCAGTTATAAGGGAATGGCTTTCTTT. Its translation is CASSYKGMAFF.